These 12 T cell receptor beta chains originate from one sample sequenced in a study of response to subunit inactivated influenza vaccine. TCRdb used MiXCR to reprocess the RT-PCR reads, holding one entry per CDR3 protein. The sample lists around 500,000 distinct CDR3 sequences; roughly 9.8% were seen once. The sequences come from PBMCs from blood, collected 45 days after vaccination. These receptor sequences come from a middle-aged man who received an inactivated influenza vaccine.

The chain is built from TRBV12-3 or TRBV12-4 and TRBJ1-5; TRBD1 agrees at 10 bases. The CDR3 loop spans 15 amino acids. V was clipped by 3 bases and J by 6 bases; unmatched bases: 5. The CDR3 is CASSFLGQGVQPQHF. CDR3 nucleotides: TGTGCCAGCAGTTTTCTCGGACAGGGGGTTCAGCCCCAGCATTTT.

This clonotype was seen a few times. J is TRBJ2-2 and V is TRBV5-1, with TRBD1 identical over 7 bases. Germline V gene data show CDR1 as SGHRS and CDR2 as YFSETQ. The CDR3 loop spans 16 amino acids. V gave up 0 bases and J gave up 3 bases; unmatched junction bases: 5. This chain's CDR3 is CASSLEGGAYTGELFF. The CDR3 DNA is TGCGCCAGCAGCTTGGAAGGGGGCGCGTACACCGGGGAGCTGTTTTTT. Looking up the rest from reference TRBV5-1 and TRBJ2-2 gives the full variable domain: KAGVTQTPRYLIKTRGQQVTLSCSPISGHRSVSWYQQTPGQGLQFLFEYFSETQRNKGNFPGRFSGRQFSNSRSEMNVSTLELGDSALYLCASSLEGGAYTGELFFGEGSRLTVL.

This clonotype was seen only a few times. In DNA form, the CDR3 reads TGCAGTGCTAGCGAGGGATCGACCGGGGAGCTGTTTTTT. Translated, it gives CSASEGSTGELFF. The chain recombines TRBV20-1 with TRBJ2-2, with D maybe TRBD2 (5 bases). Per germline, CDR1 DFQATT and CDR2 SNEGSKA (reference sequence). Trimming stripped 3 bases from V and 5 bases from J, with 10 bases between. The CDR3 is made up of 13 amino acids.

This chain connects TRBV7-9 to TRBJ2-7; TRBD1 agrees at 9 bases. Germline lookup yields CDR1 SEHNR and CDR2 FQNEAQ (reference sequence). Trimming took 5 bases from V and 0 from J; bases not matched to a gene: 8. The CDR3 covers 16 residues. This chain's CDR3 is CASSADRGSISYEQYF. The CDR3 DNA sequence: TGTGCCAGCAGCGCGGACAGGGGTAGTATCTCCTACGAGCAGTACTTC.

The sample holds many counts of this clonotype. The genes are TRBV28 and TRBJ2-7; D is tentatively TRBD1 or TRBD2 (6 bases each). The CDR3 covers 15 residues. Germline CDR1 reads MDHEN; CDR2 reads SYDVKM. The V end lost 5 bases, the J end lost 3 bases, and 17 bases lay between the germline ends. The CDR3 loop reads CASSPIQGGFYEQYF. The CDR3 nucleotides read TGTGCCAGCAGTCCTATACAGGGAGGTTTCTACGAGCAGTACTTC.

The table lists this clonotype with many counts. The chain recombines TRBV7-9 with TRBJ1-1; tentatively, D is TRBD1 (5 bases). CDR1 is SEHNR, CDR2 FQNEAQ, per germline (reference sequence). This CDR3 comprises 12 residues. V was trimmed by 7 bases and J by 8 bases, leaving 14 bases between them. CDR3 protein: CASTPGAPEAFF. The CDR3 DNA sequence: TGTGCCAGCACCCCTGGGGCACCCGAAGCTTTCTTT.

The chain is built from TRBV5-1 and TRBJ2-2, with a weak D call TRBD2 (6 bases). Trimming took 0 bases from V and 3 from J, leaving 15 bases between them. CDR3 length: 17 residues. Germline V gene lookup returns CDR1 SGHRS and CDR2 YFSETQ. The CDR3 nucleotides are TGCGCCAGCAGCTTGGTTGGGTCTAGCGATGACACCGGGGAGCTGTTTTTT. This sequence encodes CASSLVGSSDDTGELFF.

This clonotype turned up a few times. V is TRBV7-9 and J is TRBJ2-7; 7 bases fit TRBD1. The CDR3 consists of 15 residues. After removal of 5 bases from V and 1 base from J, the junction contained 8 bases not matched to a gene. CDR1 SEHNR and CDR2 FQNEAQ come from the germline V gene (reference sequence). The CDR3 is CASSPHRGVSYEQYF. CDR3 bases: TGTGCCAGCAGCCCGCACAGGGGAGTGTCCTACGAGCAGTACTTC.

This clonotype has a handful of counts. The chain couples TRBV6-1 to TRBJ2-3, with TRBD1 as a possible D gene (6 bases). Between the trimmed V and J ends, which lost 7 bases and 5 bases, there was a span of 13 bases. The CDR3 contains 13 residues. The V gene's germline CDR1 is MNHNS and CDR2 SASEGT. The CDR3 reads CASKNRAGDTQYF. The CDR3 DNA is TGTGCCAGCAAAAACAGGGCAGGAGATACGCAGTATTTT.

This clonotype was counted between two and nine times. This chain joins TRBV10-3 and TRBJ2-7; perhaps TRBD1 as D (7 bases). Germline values: CDR1 ENHRY, CDR2 SYGVKD. Trimming cost V 7 bases and J 5 bases, with 15 bases left between them. This CDR3 has 13 amino acids. The CDR3 bases are TGTGCCATCAAGGGGGCAGGGGAGGACGAGCAGTACTTC. Protein sequence: CAIKGAGEDEQYF.

The sample holds many counts of this clonotype. This chain links TRBV20-1 with TRBJ2-7; TRBD2 is a possible D gene (5 bases). Germline V gene sequence: CDR1 DFQATT, CDR2 SNEGSKA (reference sequence). The CDR3 has 13 amino acids. The CDR3 region has the DNA TGCAGCCCCAAATACAAGGGAGAGTACGAGCAGTACTTC. The encoded protein is CSPKYKGEYEQYF.

This clonotype was counted between two and nine times. The chain employs TRBV4-3 and TRBJ1-1; D unclear. This CDR3 is built from 14 residues. The V and J ends lost 1 base and 1 base respectively, with 7 bases between them. CDR1 LGHNA and CDR2 YSLEER come from the germline V gene. In DNA form, the CDR3 reads TGCGCCAGCAGCCAAGGACCCACGAACACTGAAGCTTTCTTT. Amino acid sequence: CASSQGPTNTEAFF.